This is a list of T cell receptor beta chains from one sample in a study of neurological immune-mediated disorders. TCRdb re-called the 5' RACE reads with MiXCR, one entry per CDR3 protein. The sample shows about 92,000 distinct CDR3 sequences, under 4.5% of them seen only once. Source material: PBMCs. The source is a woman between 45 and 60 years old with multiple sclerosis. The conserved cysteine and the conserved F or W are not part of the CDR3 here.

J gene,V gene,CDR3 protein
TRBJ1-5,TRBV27,ASSAGALDSNQPQH
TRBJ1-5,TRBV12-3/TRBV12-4,ASSLGTGYQPQH
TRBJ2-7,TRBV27,ASKRGGGEQY
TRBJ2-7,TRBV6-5,ASSYAYDAGQY
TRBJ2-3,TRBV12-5,ASGLVSGLAGGTDTQY
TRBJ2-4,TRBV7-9,ASSLAGLAGELLSKNIQY
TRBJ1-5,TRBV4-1,ASSLQGSGNQPQH
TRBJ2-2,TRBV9,ASSVLAGYTGELF
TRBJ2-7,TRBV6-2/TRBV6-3,ASSYSVGNEQY
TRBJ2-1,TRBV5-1,ASSLGWDRGLEQF
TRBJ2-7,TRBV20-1,SARVSGGGSYEQY
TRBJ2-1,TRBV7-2,ASSFSRLAGDEQF
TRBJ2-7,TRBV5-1,ASSGGTWSFYEQY
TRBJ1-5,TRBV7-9,ASSPGGFGQPQH
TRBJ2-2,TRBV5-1,ASSLAGSNRVGTGELF
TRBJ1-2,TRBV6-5,ASRSGGWGVNYGYT
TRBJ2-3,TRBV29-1,SVRGAPQSTDTQY
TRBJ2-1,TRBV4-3,ASSQGTGNYNEQF
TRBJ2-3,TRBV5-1,ASRRGQESTDTQY
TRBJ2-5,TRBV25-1,ASSAGLQETQY
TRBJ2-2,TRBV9,ASSVGDYDTGELF
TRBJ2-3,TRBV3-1,ASSRGNTQY
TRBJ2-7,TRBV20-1,SAPGLAGRYEQY
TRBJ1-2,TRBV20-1,SASRGAYGYT
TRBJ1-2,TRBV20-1,SATGSGGYT
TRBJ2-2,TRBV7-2,ASSPVAENTGELF
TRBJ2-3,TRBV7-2,ASTSRAARVDTQY
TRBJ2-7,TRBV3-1,ASSQLGQTYEQY
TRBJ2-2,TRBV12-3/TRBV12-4,ASSLVPAGVIGELF
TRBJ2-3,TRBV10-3,AIRGGHTTDTQY
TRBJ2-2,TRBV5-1,ASSSLPRPRDTGELF
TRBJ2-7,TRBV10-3,AISGSPIGGGARSYEQY
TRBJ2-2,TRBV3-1,ASSLRGGELF
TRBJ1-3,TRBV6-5,ASSPSGGGSGNTIY
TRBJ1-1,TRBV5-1,ASSVSVNTEAF
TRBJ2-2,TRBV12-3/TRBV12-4,ASSFGAGELF
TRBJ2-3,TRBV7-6,ASSLGTGRDTQY
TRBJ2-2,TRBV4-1,ASSQVQQGRFSGELF
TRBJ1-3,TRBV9,ASSVATFSSGNTIY
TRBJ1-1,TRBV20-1,SARAGRTYTEAF
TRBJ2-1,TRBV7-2,ASSLALSGGLVRRSYNEQF
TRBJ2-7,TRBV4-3,ASSQEGGGQHYEQY
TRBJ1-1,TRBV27,ASRSGWVTEAF
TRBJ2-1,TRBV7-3,ASSLTPSEGGSSYNEQF
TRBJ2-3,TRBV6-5,ASSGWRSTDTQY